This TCR beta chain was observed in a study of CD8+CD57+ T cells in acquired aplastic anemia. Study-level background: Sorted cells (CD4+ and CD8+) yielded DNA amounts that averaged approximately 3 ug.

Whoever was chosen for sequencing had shown CD8+CD57+ cell expansion by flow cytometry. The blood sampling took place in patients who had so far received no therapy. Unmatched junction bases numbered 7, after V lost 6 bases and J lost 7 bases. CDR3 length: 13 amino acids. Germline V gives CDR1 SGHVS, CDR2 FNYEAQ. Profiling that covered TCR beta VDJ and CDR3 relied on genomic DNA as its template. TCRdb re-derived calls from the reads in MiXCR, one entry per CDR3 protein. Of approximately 190,000 distinct CDR3 sequences in the sample, 48% are singletons; the top ten hold 8.5% to 10%. The clonotype was recovered from a human donor with aplastic anemia. The chain recombines TRBV7-6 with TRBJ1-1, with 8 bases identical to TRBD1. Sample: sorted CD4+, CD8+, or CD8+CD57+ T cells (not recorded which) from PBMCs. The CDR3 DNA reads TGTGCCAGCAGATCAAGACAGGGGAGTGAAGCTTTCTTT. Translated, it gives CASRSRQGSEAFF.